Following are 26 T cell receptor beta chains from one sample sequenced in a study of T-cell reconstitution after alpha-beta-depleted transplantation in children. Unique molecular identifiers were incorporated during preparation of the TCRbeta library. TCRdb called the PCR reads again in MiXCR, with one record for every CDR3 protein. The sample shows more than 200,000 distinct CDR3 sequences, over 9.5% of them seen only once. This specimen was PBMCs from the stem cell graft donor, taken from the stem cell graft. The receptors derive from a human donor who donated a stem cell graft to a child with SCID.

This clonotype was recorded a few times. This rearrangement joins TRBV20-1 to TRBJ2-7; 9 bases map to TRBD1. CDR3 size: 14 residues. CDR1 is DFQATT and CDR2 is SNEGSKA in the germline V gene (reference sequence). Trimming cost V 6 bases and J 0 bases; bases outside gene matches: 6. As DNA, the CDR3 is TGCAGTGCCTGGACAGGGGACGACTCCTACGAGCAGTACTTC. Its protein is CSAWTGDDSYEQYF.

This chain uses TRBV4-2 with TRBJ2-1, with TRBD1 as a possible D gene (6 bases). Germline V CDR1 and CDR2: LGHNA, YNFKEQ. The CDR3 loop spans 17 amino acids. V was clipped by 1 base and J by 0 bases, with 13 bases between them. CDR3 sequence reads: CASSQGVQGASYNEQFF. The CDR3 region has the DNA TGTGCCAGCAGCCAAGGGGTACAGGGAGCCTCCTACAATGAGCAGTTCTTC.

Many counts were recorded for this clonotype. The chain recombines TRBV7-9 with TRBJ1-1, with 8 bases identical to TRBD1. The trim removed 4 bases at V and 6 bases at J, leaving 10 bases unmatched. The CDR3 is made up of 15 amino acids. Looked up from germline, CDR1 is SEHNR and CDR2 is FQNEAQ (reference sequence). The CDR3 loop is CASSYQDRVMAEAFF. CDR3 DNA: TGTGCCAGCAGCTACCAGGACAGGGTTATGGCTGAAGCTTTCTTT.

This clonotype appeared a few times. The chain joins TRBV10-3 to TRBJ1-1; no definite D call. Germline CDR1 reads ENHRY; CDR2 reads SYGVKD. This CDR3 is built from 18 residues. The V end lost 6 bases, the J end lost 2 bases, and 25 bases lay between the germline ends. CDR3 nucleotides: TGTGCCATCAGGCCATTGGGCGGGGAGCCAACCCCAAACACTGAAGCTTTCTTT. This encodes CAIRPLGGEPTPNTEAFF.

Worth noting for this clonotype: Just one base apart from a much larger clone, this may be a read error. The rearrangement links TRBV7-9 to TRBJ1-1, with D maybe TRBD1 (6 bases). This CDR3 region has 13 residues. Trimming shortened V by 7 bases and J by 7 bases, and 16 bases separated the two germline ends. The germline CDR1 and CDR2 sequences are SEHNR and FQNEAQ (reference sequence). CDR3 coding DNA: TGTGCCAGCACCCCCGGACAGTTATTTGAAGCTTTCTTT. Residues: CASTPGQLFEAFF.

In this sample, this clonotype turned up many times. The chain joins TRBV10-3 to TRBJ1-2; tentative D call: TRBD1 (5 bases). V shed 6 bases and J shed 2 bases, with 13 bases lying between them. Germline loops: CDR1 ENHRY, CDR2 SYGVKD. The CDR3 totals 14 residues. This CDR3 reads CAISQQEGNYGYTF. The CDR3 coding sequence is TGTGCCATCAGCCAACAGGAGGGGAACTATGGCTACACCTTC.

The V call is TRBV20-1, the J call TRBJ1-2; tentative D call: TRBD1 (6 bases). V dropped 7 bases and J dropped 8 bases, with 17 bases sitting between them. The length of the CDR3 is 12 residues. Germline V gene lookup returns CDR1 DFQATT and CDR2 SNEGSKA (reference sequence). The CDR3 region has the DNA TGCAGTGTATTCGCAGGGGTCTCGGGCTACACCTTC. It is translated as CSVFAGVSGYTF.

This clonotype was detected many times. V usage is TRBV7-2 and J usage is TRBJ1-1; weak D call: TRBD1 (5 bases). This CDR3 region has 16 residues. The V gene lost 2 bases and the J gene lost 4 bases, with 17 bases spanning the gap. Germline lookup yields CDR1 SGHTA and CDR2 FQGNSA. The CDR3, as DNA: TGTGCCAGCAGCTTACTTGGGGGTATTGTTGGCACTGAAGCTTTCTTT. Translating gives CASSLLGGIVGTEAFF.

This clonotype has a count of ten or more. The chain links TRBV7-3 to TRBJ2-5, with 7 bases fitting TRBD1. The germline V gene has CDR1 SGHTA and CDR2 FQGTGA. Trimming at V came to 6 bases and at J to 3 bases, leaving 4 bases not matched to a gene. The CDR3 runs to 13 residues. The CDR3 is CASSAGQEETQYF. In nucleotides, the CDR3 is TGTGCCAGCAGTGCCGGACAGGAAGAGACCCAGTACTTC. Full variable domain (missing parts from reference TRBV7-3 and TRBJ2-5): GAGVSQTPSNKVTEKGKYVELRCDPISGHTALYWYRQSLGQGPEFLIYFQGTGAADDSGLPNDRFFAVRPEGSVSTLKIQRTERGDSAVYLCASSAGQEETQYFGPGTRLLVL.

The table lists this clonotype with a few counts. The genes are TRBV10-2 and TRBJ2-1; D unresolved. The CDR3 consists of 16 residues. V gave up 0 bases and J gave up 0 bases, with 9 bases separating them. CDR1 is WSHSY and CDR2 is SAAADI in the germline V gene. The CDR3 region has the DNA TGCGCCAGCAGTGAGTCGGTGCTAACCTCCTACAATGAGCAGTTCTTC. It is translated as CASSESVLTSYNEQFF.

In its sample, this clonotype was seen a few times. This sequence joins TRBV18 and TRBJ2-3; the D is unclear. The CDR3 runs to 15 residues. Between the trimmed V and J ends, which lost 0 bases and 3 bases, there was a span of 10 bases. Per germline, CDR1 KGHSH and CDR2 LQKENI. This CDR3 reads CASSPPLRLTDTQYF. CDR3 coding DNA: TGTGCCAGCTCACCACCGCTTCGGTTAACAGATACGCAGTATTTT. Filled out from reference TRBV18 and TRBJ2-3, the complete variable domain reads NAGVMQNPRHLVRRRGQEARLRCSPMKGHSHVYWYRQLPEEGLKFMVYLQKENIIDESGMPKERFSAEFPKEGPSILRIQQVVRGDSAAYFCASSPPLRLTDTQYFGPGTRLTVL.

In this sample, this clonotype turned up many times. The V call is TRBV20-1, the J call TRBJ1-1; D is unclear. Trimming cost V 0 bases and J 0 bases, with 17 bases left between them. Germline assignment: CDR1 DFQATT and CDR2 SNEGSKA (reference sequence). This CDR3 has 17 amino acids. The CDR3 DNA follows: TGCAGTGCTAGAGATCTACGGGCCTACAACCTGAACACTGAAGCTTTCTTT. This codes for CSARDLRAYNLNTEAFF.

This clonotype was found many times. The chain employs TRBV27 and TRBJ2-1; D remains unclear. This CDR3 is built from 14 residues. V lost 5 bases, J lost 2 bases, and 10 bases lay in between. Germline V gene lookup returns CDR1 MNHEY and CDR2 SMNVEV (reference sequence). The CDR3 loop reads CASSPGGTYNEQFF. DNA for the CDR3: TGTGCCAGCAGTCCAGGTGGGACCTACAATGAGCAGTTCTTC.

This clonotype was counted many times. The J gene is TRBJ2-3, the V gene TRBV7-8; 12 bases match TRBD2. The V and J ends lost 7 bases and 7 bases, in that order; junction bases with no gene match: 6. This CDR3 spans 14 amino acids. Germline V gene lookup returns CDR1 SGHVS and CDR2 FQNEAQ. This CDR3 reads CASTSGGAVYTQYF. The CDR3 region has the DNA TGTGCCAGCACTAGCGGGGGGGCGGTATATACGCAGTATTTT.

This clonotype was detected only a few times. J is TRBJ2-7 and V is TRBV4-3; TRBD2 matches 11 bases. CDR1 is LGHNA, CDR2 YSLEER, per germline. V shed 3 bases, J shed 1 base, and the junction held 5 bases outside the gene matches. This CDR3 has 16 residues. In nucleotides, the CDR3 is TGCGCCAGCAGCCAGGGACTAGCGGACAGTTCCTACGAGCAGTACTTC. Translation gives CASSQGLADSSYEQYF.

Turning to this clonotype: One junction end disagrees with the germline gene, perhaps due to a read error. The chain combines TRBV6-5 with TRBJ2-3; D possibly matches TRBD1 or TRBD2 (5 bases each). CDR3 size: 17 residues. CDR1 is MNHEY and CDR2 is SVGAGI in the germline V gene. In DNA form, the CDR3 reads TGTGCCAGCAGTCACTCGTCTAGCTGGGGACCAAAAGATACGCAGTATTTT. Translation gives CASSHSSSWGPKDTQYF.

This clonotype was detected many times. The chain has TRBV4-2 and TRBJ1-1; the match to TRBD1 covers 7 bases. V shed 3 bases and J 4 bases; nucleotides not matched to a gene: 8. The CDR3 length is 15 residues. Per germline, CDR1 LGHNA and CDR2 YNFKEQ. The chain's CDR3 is CASSQNSGQTTEAFF. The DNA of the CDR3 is TGTGCCAGCAGCCAGAACTCGGGACAGACCACTGAAGCTTTCTTT.

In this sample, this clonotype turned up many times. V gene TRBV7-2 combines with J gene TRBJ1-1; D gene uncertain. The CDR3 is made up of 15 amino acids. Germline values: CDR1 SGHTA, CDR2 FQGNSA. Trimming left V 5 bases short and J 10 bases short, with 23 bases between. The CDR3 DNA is TGTGCCAGCAGCCCACGGAGGCTCGGGATGGGGATAGCTTTCTTT. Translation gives CASSPRRLGMGIAFF.

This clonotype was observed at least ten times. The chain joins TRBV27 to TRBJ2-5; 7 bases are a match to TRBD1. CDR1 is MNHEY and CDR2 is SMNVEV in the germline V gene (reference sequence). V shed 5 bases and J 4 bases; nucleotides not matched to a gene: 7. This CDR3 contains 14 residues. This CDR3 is CASSVGQDGETQYF. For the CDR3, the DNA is TGTGCCAGCAGTGTTGGACAGGACGGAGAGACCCAGTACTTC.

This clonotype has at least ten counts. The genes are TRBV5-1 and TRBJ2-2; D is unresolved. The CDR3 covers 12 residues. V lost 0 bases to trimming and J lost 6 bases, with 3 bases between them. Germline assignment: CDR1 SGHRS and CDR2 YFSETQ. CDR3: CASSLVAGELFF. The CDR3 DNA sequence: TGCGCCAGCAGCTTGGTTGCCGGGGAGCTGTTTTTT.

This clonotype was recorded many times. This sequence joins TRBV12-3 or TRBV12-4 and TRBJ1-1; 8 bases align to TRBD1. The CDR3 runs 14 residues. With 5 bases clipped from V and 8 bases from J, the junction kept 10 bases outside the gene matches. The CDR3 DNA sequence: TGTGCCAGCAGTCTAACAGGACAGGGTGGCGAAGCTTTCTTT. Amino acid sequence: CASSLTGQGGEAFF.

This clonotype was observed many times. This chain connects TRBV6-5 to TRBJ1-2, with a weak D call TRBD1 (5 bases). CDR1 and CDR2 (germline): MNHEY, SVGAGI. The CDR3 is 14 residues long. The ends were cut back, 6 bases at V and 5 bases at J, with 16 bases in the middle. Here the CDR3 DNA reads TGTGCCAGCAGACCAGGCGGGACCCGATATGGCTACACCTTC. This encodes CASRPGGTRYGYTF.

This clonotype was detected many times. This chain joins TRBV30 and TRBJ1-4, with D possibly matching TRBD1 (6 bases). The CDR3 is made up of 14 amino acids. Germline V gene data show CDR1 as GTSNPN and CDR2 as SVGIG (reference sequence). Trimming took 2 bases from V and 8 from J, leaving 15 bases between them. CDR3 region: CAWSWTERGEKLFF. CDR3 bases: TGTGCCTGGAGTTGGACAGAAAGAGGGGAAAAACTGTTTTTT.

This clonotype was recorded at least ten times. The CDR3 nucleotides are TGTGCCAGCAGCTTAGGGAAAGCGGGACTAAGCTACACCGGGGAGCTGTTTTTT. Amino acids: CASSLGKAGLSYTGELFF. This chain connects TRBV7-7 to TRBJ2-2; 7 bases fit TRBD2. CDR1 is SSHAT and CDR2 is FNYEAQ in the germline V gene (reference sequence). V shed 1 base and J 3 bases; nucleotides not matched to a gene: 11. The CDR3 loop spans 18 amino acids.

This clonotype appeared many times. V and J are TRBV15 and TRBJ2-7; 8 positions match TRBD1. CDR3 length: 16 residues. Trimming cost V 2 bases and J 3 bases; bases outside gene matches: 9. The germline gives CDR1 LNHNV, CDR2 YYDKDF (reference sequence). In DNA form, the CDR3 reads TGTGCCACCAGCAGAAACGACAGGGGAAGCGGCTACGAGCAGTACTTC. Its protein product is CATSRNDRGSGYEQYF.

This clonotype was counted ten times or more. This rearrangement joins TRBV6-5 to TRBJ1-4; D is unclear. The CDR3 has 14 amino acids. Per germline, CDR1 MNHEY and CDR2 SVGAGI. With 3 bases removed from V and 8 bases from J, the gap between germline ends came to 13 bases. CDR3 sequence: CASSYDRGTEKLFF. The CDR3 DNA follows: TGTGCCAGCAGTTATGATCGTGGAACGGAAAAACTGTTTTTT.